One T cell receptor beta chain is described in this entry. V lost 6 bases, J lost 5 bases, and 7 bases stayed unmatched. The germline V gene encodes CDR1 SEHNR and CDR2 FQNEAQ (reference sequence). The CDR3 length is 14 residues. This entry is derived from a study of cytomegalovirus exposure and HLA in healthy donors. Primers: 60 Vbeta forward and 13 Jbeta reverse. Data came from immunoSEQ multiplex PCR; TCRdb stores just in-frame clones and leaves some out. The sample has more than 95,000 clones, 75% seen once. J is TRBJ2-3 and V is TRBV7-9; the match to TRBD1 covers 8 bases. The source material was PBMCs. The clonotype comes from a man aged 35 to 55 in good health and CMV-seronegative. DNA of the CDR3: TGTGCCAGCAGATACGACAGGGGAAGAGATACGCAGTATTTT. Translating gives CASRYDRGRDTQYF.